The 5 T cell receptor beta chains below all came from one sample that was sequenced in a study of blood T cell repertoires in COVID-19. TCRdb's copy holds only in-frame clones and misses some; the assay was immunoSEQ multiplex PCR. The table has tens of thousands of clones, roughly 85% seen once. Source material: peripheral blood. Receptor source: a woman over 75 with acute or convalescent COVID-19.

This clone was recorded once. V gene TRBV30 combines with J gene TRBJ2-3, with 7 bases matching TRBD1. CDR1 is GTSNPN, CDR2 SVGIG, per germline (reference sequence). The CDR3 covers 16 residues. V lost 0 bases to trimming and J lost 4 bases; unmatched junction nucleotides: 10. CDR3 sequence: CAWSVGQGESSDTQYF. Written as DNA, the CDR3 is TGTGCCTGGAGTGTAGGGCAGGGGGAATCATCAGATACGCAGTATTTT.

A single count supports this clone. V and J are TRBV10-3 and TRBJ2-3, with D hard to call. This CDR3 region has 16 residues. Trimming took off 0 bases at V and 0 bases at J, with 10 bases between the two ends. Germline V gene data show CDR1 as ENHRY and CDR2 as SYGVKD. CDR3 nucleotides: TGTGCCATCAGTGAGTCTCGCGGTGGCAGCACAGATACGCAGTATTTT. This gives the protein CAISESRGGSTDTQYF.

This clone was seen only a few times. This rearrangement joins TRBV2 to TRBJ2-7; maybe TRBD1 (6 bases). The germline CDR1 and CDR2 sequences are SNHLY and FYNNEI. The CDR3 sequence is 14 residues long. Trimming removed 8 bases from V and 5 bases from J, with 19 bases in between. The CDR3 loop is CASSVRQSGDEQYF. DNA for the CDR3: TGTGCCAGCTCCGTCAGACAGTCAGGGGACGAGCAGTACTTC.

The chain is built from TRBV5-1 and TRBJ2-3; 7 nucleotides line up with TRBD1. V lost 4 bases, J lost 1 base, and 9 bases stayed unmatched. Germline V gene data show CDR1 as SGHRS and CDR2 as YFSETQ. This CDR3 is 16 amino acids long. CDR3 sequence (DNA): TGCGCCAGCAGCATGGGACAGTATTGGGGCACAGATACGCAGTATTTT. Protein: CASSMGQYWGTDTQYF.

This chain connects TRBV19 to TRBJ1-4; D unclear. Germline CDR1 and CDR2: LNHDA and SQIVND (reference sequence). The CDR3 covers 16 residues. Trimming removed 7 bases from V and 0 bases from J, with 15 bases in between. The CDR3 DNA sequence: TGTGCCAGTAAAAGGAGGCCGGAAGCAACTAATGAAAAACTGTTTTTT. This gives the protein CASKRRPEATNEKLFF.